This T cell receptor beta chain emerged from a study of radiation and T cells in renal cell carcinoma. The length of the CDR3 is 15 residues. Germline-derived CDR1 and CDR2 are SGDLS and YYNGEE. V gave up 0 bases and J gave up 5 bases, with 14 bases separating them. The method was immunoSEQ multiplex PCR; TCRdb's version includes in-frame clones alone and lacks a portion of them. The top ten hold 20% to 25% of the sample, which has 130,000 or so clones, approximately 82% seen once. Indicated time point: baseline pretreatment blood. As to treatment: 15 Gy SBRT to primary tumor, nephrectomy 4 weeks later. This renal cell carcinoma was of the clear cell type.

The sequence was collected from a woman between 50 and 59 years old with renal cell carcinoma. The rearrangement joins TRBV9 to TRBJ2-5; D remains unclear. Here the sequenced sample was blood, taken from a patient whose treatment included radiotherapy and nephrectomy. The CDR3 is CASSVGSTLRETQYF. The CDR3 DNA sequence: TGTGCCAGCAGCGTAGGGAGCACCCTTCGGGAGACCCAGTACTTC.